What follows is one T cell receptor beta chain and its context. Its antigen is not known. The CDR3 runs to 14 residues. V lost 6 bases to trimming and J lost 2 bases; unmatched junction nucleotides: 6. The data were obtained in a study of response to subunit inactivated influenza vaccine. Study-wide results and limits: Few new T cells, the authors suggested, are recruited by each seasonal influenza vaccination.

TCRdb itself ran the RT-PCR reads through MiXCR, one entry per CDR3 protein. The sample lists fewer than 650,000 distinct CDR3 sequences; roughly 13% were seen once. The sequencing here drew on PBMCs from blood, taken 40 to 50 days after vaccination. V gene TRBV12-3 or TRBV12-4 combines with J gene TRBJ1-1, with 7 bases that match TRBD1. The sequence derives from a man between 50 and 59 years old who received an inactivated influenza vaccine. This CDR3 is CASSREGGNTEAFF. DNA for the CDR3: TGTGCCAGCAGCCGGGAAGGGGGCAACACTGAAGCTTTCTTT.